The rows below give T cell receptor beta chains drawn from one sample of a study of beta chain features in type 1 diabetes. Only in-frame clones appear in the TCRdb table, and some are missing; sequencing was by immunoSEQ multiplex PCR. This table has more than 250,000 clones, approximately 15% appearing once. Sequencing was done on a sample of naive CD4+ T cells from blood. The source of these receptors is a man between 18 and 35 years old with type 1 diabetes. Both conserved end residues are part of each CDR3. The D gene is left open where the match is weak. Only some rows state a clone size, as once, few, many or a class for expanded clones.

CDR3 DNA,CDR3 protein,V gene,D gene,J gene,clone size
TGTGCCAGCTCACCACGCGGGTCCACCGACAGCAATCAGCCCCAGCATTTT,CASSPRGSTDSNQPQHF,TRBV18,.,TRBJ1-5,.
TGTGCCAGCAGTTACTGGGGGGTGGAGAAAAACATTCAGTACTTC,CASSYWGVEKNIQYF,TRBV6-6,.,TRBJ2-4,few
TGCGCCAGCTCAACAGACAGGGGCTTTGGCAATGAGCAGTTCTTC,CASSTDRGFGNEQFF,TRBV5-1,TRBD1,TRBJ2-1,few
TGTGCCAGCACAAGACCGGGACTAACTTCCTACAATGAGCAGTTCTTC,CASTRPGLTSYNEQFF,TRBV7-8,TRBD2,TRBJ2-1,.
TGCGCCAGCAGCGAGGACAGTACAGATACGCAGTATTTT,CASSEDSTDTQYF,TRBV5-1,.,TRBJ2-3,few
TGTGCCAGCAGGTACAGGGTGGGTAAGACTGAAGCTTTCTTT,CASRYRVGKTEAFF,TRBV2,.,TRBJ1-1,.
TGCAGCGTGACAGGGGGCCCAGAAAAACTGTTTTTT,CSVTGGPEKLFF,TRBV29-1,TRBD1,TRBJ1-4,few
TGCAGCGTTGATGTGTCAGGGGGCGGACAGCCCCAGCATTTT,CSVDVSGGGQPQHF,TRBV29-1,TRBD1,TRBJ1-5,few
TGTGCCAGCAGCTTCCTCCAGGGGGGTAACGAGCAGTACTTC,CASSFLQGGNEQYF,TRBV5-6,.,TRBJ2-7,once
TGTGCCAGCAGCTTAGCCCCCAACAATCAGCCCCAGCATTTT,CASSLAPNNQPQHF,TRBV7-2,.,TRBJ1-5,.
TGTGCCAGCTCACCAAACAGGGTCTCGGGCTACGAGCAGTACTTC,CASSPNRVSGYEQYF,TRBV18,.,TRBJ2-7,.
TGTGCCAGCAGTGGACAGGACAATCAGCCCCAGCATTTT,CASSGQDNQPQHF,TRBV6-1,.,TRBJ1-5,few
TGTGCCAGCAGTCCGAACTACAGGGTTAACACTGAAGCTTTCTTT,CASSPNYRVNTEAFF,TRBV6-5,.,TRBJ1-1,.
TGTGCCACCCAGGTCGCCTACGAGCAGTACTTC,CATQVAYEQYF,TRBV2,.,TRBJ2-7,few
TGTGCCAGCAGCCTGCTGGGCAGCTACAATCAGCCCCAGCATTTT,CASSLLGSYNQPQHF,TRBV7-2,.,TRBJ1-5,few
TGTGCCAGCAGTCCCCTACAGAGGACACTTCGTTCTCAAGAGACCCAGTACTTC,CASSPLQRTLRSQETQYF,TRBV28,.,TRBJ2-5,few